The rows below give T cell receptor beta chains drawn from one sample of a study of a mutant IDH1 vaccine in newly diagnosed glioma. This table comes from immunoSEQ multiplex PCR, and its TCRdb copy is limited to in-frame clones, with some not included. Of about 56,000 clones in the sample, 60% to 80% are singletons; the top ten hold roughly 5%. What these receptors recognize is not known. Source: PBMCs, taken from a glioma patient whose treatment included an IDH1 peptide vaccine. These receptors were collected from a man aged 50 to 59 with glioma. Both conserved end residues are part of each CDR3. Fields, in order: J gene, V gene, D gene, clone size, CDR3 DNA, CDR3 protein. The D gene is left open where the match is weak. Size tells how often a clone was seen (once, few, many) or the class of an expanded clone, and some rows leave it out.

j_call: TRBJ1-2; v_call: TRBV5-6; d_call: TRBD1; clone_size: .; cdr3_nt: TGTGCCAGCAGCTTTGACAGGGTTGATGGCTACACCTTC; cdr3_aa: CASSFDRVDGYTF
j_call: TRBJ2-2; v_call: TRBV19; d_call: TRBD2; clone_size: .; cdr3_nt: TGTGCCAGTAGTCCACAGACGGGGGGCACCGGGGAGCTGTTTTTT; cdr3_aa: CASSPQTGGTGELFF
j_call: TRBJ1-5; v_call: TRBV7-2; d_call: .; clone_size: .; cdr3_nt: TGTGCCAGCAGCTTACAAGGCAATCAGCCCCAGCATTTT; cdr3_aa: CASSLQGNQPQHF
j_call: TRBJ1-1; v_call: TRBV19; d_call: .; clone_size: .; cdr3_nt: TGTGCCAGTAGCCCCTACACGAACACTGAAGCTTTCTTT; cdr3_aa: CASSPYTNTEAFF
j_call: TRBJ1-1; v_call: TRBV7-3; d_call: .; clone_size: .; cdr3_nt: TGTGCCAGCAGCTTGGGGAGGGGGGCGCCGGACACTGAAGCTTTCTTT; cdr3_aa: CASSLGRGAPDTEAFF
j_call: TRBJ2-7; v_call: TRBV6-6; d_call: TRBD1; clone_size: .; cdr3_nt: TGTGCCAGCAGTCGGAGACAGGGAACGACTTTCTACGAGCAGTACTTC; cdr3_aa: CASSRRQGTTFYEQYF
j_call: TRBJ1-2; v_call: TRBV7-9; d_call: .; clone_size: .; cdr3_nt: TGTGCCAGCAGCTTAGAATCTCGTGTAGGCTACACCTTC; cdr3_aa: CASSLESRVGYTF
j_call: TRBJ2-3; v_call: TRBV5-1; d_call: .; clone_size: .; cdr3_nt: TGCGCCAGCAGCCGAAAACAACTAGAGGGCACAGATACGCAGTATTTT; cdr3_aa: CASSRKQLEGTDTQYF
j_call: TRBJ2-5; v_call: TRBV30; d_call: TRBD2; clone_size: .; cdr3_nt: TGTGCCTGGAGGGGACTAGCGGGTGTCCAGACCCAGTACTTC; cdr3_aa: CAWRGLAGVQTQYF
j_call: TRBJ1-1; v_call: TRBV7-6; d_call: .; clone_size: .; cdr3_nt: TGTGCCAGCAGCCGATCGGGTAACACTGAAGCTTTCTTT; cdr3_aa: CASSRSGNTEAFF
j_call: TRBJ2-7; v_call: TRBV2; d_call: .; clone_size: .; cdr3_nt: TGTGCCAGCAGTGAAAATAGGTTGGACAACTCGTACTTC; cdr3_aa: CASSENRLDNSYF
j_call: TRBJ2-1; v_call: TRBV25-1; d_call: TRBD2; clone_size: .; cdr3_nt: TGTGCCAGCAGTGAGCGTACTAGCGGCACCTACAATGAGCAGTTCTTC; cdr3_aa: CASSERTSGTYNEQFF
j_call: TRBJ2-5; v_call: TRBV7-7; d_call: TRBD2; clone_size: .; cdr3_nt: TGTGCTAGCAGCCTCAACCTTGGACTAGCCATCCAAGAGACCCAGTACTTC; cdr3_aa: CASSLNLGLAIQETQYF
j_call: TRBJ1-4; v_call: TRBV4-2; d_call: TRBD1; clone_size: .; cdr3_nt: TGTGCCAGCAGCCAACCACAGGGGCGAAATGAAAAACTGTTTTTT; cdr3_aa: CASSQPQGRNEKLFF
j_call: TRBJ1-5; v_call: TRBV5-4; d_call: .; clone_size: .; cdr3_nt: TGTGCCAGCAGCTTGGCGGGGGGACAGCCCCAGCATTTT; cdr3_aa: CASSLAGGQPQHF
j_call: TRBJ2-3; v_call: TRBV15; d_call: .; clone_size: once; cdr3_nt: TGTGCCACCAGCAGAGGAGTTAGCACAGATACGCAGTATTTT; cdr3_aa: CATSRGVSTDTQYF
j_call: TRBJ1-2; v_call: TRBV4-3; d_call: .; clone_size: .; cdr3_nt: TGCGCCAGCAGCCAAGTCGGTAACTATGGCTACACCTTC; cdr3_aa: CASSQVGNYGYTF
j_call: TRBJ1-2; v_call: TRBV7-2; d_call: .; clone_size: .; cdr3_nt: TGTGCCAGCAGCTTAGGACAGGTCTATGGCTACACCTTC; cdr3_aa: CASSLGQVYGYTF
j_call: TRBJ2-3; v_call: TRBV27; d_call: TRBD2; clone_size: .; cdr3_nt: TGTGCCAGCAGTGGGGGACTAGCGGGGTTCACAGATACGCAGTATTTT; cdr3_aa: CASSGGLAGFTDTQYF
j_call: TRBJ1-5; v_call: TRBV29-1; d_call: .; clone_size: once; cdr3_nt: TGCAGCGTTGGGGACCTTAATCAGCCCCAGCATTTT; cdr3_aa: CSVGDLNQPQHF
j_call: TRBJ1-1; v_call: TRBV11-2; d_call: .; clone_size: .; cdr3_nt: TGTGCCAGCAGCTCCGGGGGAACTGAAGCTTTCTTT; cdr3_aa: CASSSGGTEAFF
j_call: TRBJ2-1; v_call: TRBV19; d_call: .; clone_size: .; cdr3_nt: TGTGCCAGTAGTATGGCAGGGAGCTACAATGAGCAGTTCTTC; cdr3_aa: CASSMAGSYNEQFF
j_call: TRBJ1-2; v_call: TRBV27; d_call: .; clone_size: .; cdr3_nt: TGTGCCAGCAGTTTAGGTGGGGGGGGCTATGGCTACACCTTC; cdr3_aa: CASSLGGGGYGYTF
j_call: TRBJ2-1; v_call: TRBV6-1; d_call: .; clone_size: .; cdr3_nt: TGTGCCAGCAGCCGCAATGAGCAGTTCTTC; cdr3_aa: CASSRNEQFF
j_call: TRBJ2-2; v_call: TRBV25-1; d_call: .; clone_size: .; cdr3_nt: TGTGCCAGCAGTGATTGGACCGGGGAGCTGTTTTTT; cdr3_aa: CASSDWTGELFF
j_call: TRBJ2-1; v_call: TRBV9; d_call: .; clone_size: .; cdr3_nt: TGTGCCAGCAGCTGGGGCAGCTCCTACAATGAGCAGTTCTTC; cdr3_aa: CASSWGSSYNEQFF
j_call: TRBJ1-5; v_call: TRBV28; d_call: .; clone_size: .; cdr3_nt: TGTGCCAGCAGTTTCGGTCAGCCCCAGCATTTT; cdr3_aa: CASSFGQPQHF
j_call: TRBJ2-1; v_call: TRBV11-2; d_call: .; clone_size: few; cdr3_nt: TGTGCCAGCTGGTCGGCCCAGCATGAGCAGTTCTTC; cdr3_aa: CASWSAQHEQFF
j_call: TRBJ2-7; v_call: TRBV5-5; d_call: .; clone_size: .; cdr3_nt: TGTGCCAGCAGCTTGGTGGCGGACCCCTACGAGCAGTACTTC; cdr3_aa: CASSLVADPYEQYF
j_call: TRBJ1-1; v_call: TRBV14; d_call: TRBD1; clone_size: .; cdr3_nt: TGTGCCAGCAGCCAAGAAAAGAGGGGGCCCCTCACTGAAGCTTTCTTT; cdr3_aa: CASSQEKRGPLTEAFF
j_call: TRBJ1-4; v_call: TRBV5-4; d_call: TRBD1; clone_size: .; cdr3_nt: TGTGCCAGCAGCTTTCCGGGACAGGGTAATGAAAAACTGTTTTTT; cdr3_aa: CASSFPGQGNEKLFF
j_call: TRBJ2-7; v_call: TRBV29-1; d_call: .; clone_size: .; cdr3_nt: TGCAGCGTTCAGAGCGTCCTCTCCTACGAGCAGTACTTC; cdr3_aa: CSVQSVLSYEQYF
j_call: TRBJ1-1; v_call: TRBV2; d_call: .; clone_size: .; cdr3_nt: TGTGCCAGCAGTGAAAGTGGGGTGGTTCCACGATGGACTGAAGCTTTCTTT; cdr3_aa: CASSESGVVPRWTEAFF
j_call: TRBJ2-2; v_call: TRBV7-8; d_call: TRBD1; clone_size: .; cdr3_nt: TGTGCCAGCAGCTTAACATTAGGACAGGGGTCCGGGGAGCTGTTTTTT; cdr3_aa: CASSLTLGQGSGELFF
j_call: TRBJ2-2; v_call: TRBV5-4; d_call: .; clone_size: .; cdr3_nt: TGTGCCAGCAGCCGGGACCTTCTGAACACCGGGGAGCTGTTTTTT; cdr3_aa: CASSRDLLNTGELFF
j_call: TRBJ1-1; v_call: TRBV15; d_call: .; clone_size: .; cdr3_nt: TGTGCCACCAGCAGGCTTAGGGGGACGGGCAACACTGAAGCTTTCTTT; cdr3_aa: CATSRLRGTGNTEAFF
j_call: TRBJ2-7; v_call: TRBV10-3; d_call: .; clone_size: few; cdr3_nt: TGTGCCATCAGGGCGGAATCCTACGAGCAGTACTTC; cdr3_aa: CAIRAESYEQYF
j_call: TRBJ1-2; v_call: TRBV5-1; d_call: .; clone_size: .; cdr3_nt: TGCGCCAGCAGCTGGGGAACCTATGGCTACACCTTC; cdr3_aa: CASSWGTYGYTF
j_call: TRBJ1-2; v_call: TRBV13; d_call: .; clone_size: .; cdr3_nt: TGTGCCAGCAGCTCCGAAGGCGGGGAAATTAACTATGGCTACACCTTC; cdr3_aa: CASSSEGGEINYGYTF
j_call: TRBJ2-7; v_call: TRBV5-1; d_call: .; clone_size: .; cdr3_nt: TGCGCCAGCGGGGCTGGGGGGCCCTTGAATGAGCAGTACTTC; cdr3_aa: CASGAGGPLNEQYF
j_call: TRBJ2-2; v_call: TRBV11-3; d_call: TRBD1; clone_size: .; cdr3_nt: TGTGCCAGCAGTCGGGACAGGGGGCCGCTTACCGGGGAGCTGTTTTTT; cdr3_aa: CASSRDRGPLTGELFF
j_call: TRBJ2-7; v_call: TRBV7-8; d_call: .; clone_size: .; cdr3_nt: TGTGCCAGCAGCTTAGGAGCTCCGACAGTTTCCTACGAGCAGTACTTC; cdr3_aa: CASSLGAPTVSYEQYF
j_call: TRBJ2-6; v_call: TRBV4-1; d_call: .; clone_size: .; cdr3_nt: TGCGCCAGCAGCCAACCTCCAGCTGGGGCCAACGTCCTGACTTTC; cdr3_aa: CASSQPPAGANVLTF
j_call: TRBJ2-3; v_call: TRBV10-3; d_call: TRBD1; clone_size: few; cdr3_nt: TGTGCCATCAGTGGGACAGGGCAAGGAGATACGCAGTATTTT; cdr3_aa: CAISGTGQGDTQYF
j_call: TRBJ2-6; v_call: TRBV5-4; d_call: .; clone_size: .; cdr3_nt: TGTGCCAGCAGCTTGATAACAGACAACTCTGGGGCCAACGTCCTGACTTTC; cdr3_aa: CASSLITDNSGANVLTF
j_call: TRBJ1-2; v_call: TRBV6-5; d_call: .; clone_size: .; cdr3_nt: TGTGCCAGCAGGCCGGGAGGTTCTAACTATGGCTACACCTTC; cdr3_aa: CASRPGGSNYGYTF
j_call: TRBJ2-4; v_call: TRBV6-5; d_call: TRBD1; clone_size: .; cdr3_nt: TGTGCCAGCACTAAACAGGGGGCACACATTCAGTACTTC; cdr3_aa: CASTKQGAHIQYF
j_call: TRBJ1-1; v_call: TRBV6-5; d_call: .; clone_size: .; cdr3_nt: TGTGCCAGCAGTTACGTGGGGGGATCTGAAGCTTTCTTT; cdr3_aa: CASSYVGGSEAFF
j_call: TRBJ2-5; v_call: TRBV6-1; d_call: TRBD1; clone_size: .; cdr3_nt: TGTGCCAGCCTCCGGGACAGGGGATTAGAGACCCAGTACTTC; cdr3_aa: CASLRDRGLETQYF
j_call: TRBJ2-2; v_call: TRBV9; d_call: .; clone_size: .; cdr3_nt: TGTGCCAGCAGGGGGGGCCAGGGTCGAACCGGGGAGCTGTTTTTT; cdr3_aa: CASRGGQGRTGELFF
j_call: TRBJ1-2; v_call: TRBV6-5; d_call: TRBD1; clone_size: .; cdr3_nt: TGTGCCAGCAGTCGCATCAGGGGGGACGGCTACACCTTC; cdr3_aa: CASSRIRGDGYTF
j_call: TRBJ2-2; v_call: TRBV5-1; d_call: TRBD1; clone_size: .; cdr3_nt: TGCGCCAGCAGCTTGGGCGACAGGGCCGGGGAGCTGTTTTTT; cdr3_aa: CASSLGDRAGELFF
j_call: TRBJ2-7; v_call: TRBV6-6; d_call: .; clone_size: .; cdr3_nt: TGTGCCAGCAGTTTAACAGGCAAGAGCTCCTACGAGCAGTACTTC; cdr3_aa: CASSLTGKSSYEQYF
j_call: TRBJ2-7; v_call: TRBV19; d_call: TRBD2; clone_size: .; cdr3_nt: TGTGCCAGTAGTATTGGACTAGCGAGCTCCTACGAGCAGTACTTC; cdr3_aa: CASSIGLASSYEQYF